Below are 11 T cell receptor beta chains sequenced from a single sample in a study of shared clonotypes between healthy human individuals. Generated by immunoSEQ multiplex PCR, the TCRdb table keeps only in-frame clones and is missing some. The sample has a few hundred thousand clones, 70% to 80% seen once. What was sequenced was PBMCs. These receptors were taken from a woman between 40 and 55 years old in good health. Some clones in this sample may be carry-over from other donors' samples.

V gene TRBV6-1 combines with J gene TRBJ1-3, with 7 bases matching TRBD1. The CDR3 consists of 17 residues. After removal of 7 bases from V and 0 bases from J, the junction contained 12 bases not matched to a gene. CDR1 and CDR2 from the germline V gene are MNHNS and SASEGT. The CDR3 region has the DNA TGTGCCAGCAATGACAGGGCGGCATACGTCTCTGGAAACACCATATATTTT. This translates into CASNDRAAYVSGNTIYF.

For this clone: A much larger clone sits a single nucleotide away, making a read error possible. The chain has TRBV28 and TRBJ2-2; the D is unclear. Per the germline V gene, CDR1 is MDHEN and CDR2 is SYDVKM. The CDR3 runs to 13 residues. Trimming took off 6 bases at V and 0 bases at J, with 5 bases between the two ends. CDR3 nucleotides: TGTGCCAGCAGGGACGCGAACACCGGGGAGCTGTTTTTT. Amino acid sequence: CASRDANTGELFF. The full variable domain, rest sourced from reference TRBV28 and TRBJ2-2, is DVKVTQSSRYLVKRTGEKVFLECVQDMDHENMFWYRQDPGLGLRLIYFSYDVKMKEKGDIPEGYSVSREKKERFSLILESASTNQTSMYLCASRDANTGELFFGEGSRLTVL.

The chain links TRBV28 to TRBJ1-3; D not resolved. The V gene's germline CDR1 is MDHEN and CDR2 SYDVKM. The CDR3 runs to 14 residues. Trimming stripped 4 bases from V and 2 bases from J, with 9 bases between. In DNA form, the CDR3 reads TGTGCCAGCAGTTCCCCAGGTGCTGGAAACACCATATATTTT. This gives the protein CASSSPGAGNTIYF.

The chain carries TRBV11-2 and TRBJ2-5, with 10 bases matching TRBD2. Gene TRBJ2-7 matches the end of the DNA better, so the J call may be wrong. CDR3 length: 15 amino acids. Looked up from germline, CDR1 is SGHAT and CDR2 is FQNNGV. CDR3 DNA: TGTGCCAGCAGCTTGTCTAGCGGGAGAATCTACGAGCAGTACTTC. Protein: CASSLSSGRIYEQYF.

The rearrangement joins TRBV7-2 to TRBJ2-2, with 10 bases lining up with TRBD2. The V and J ends lost 3 bases and 7 bases, in that order; junction bases with no gene match: 5. The CDR3 runs to 15 residues. From germline, CDR1 is SGHTA and CDR2 FQGNSA. CDR3 loop: CASSFTSGMYGELFF. CDR3 DNA sequence: TGTGCCAGCAGCTTTACTAGCGGGATGTACGGGGAGCTGTTTTTT.

The rearrangement links TRBV28 to TRBJ1-2, with D tentatively TRBD1 (5 bases). Trimming left V 5 bases short and J 9 bases short, with 19 bases between. The V gene's germline CDR1 is MDHEN and CDR2 SYDVKM. The CDR3 runs 14 residues. Here the CDR3 reads CASSGPGTSPSYTF. In DNA, the CDR3 is TGTGCCAGCAGTGGCCCCGGGACGTCCCCGAGCTACACCTTC.

As for this clone: Other DNA variants within this sample encode the same CDR3. The chain uses TRBV5-6 and TRBJ1-1; D is unresolved. Between the trimmed V and J ends, which lost 4 bases and 1 base, there was a span of 11 bases. The germline V gene encodes CDR1 SGHDT and CDR2 YYEEEE. The CDR3 contains 14 residues. For the CDR3, the DNA is TGTGCCAGCAGCCGAGGACGGGAGAACACTGAAGCTTTCTTT. Protein sequence: CASSRGRENTEAFF.

With regard to this clone: A far larger clone is just one base off, so this is likely a read error. Other DNA sequences in this sample translate to the same CDR3. The chain combines TRBV2 with TRBJ2-5, with a weak D call TRBD2 (6 bases). The CDR3 length is 15 residues. V shed 5 bases and J shed 7 bases, with 20 bases lying between them. Germline values: CDR1 SNHLY, CDR2 FYNNEI. This CDR3 reads CASSPTGTLAVTQYF. CDR3 DNA: TGTGCCAGCAGTCCTACCGGGACTCTAGCCGTGACCCAGTACTTC.

This clone was observed a single time. This sequence joins TRBV29-1 and TRBJ2-7, with TRBD2 matching 8 bases. Trimming at V came to 4 bases and at J to 6 bases, leaving 8 bases not matched to a gene. The CDR3 has 13 amino acids. CDR1 and CDR2 from the germline V gene are SQVTM and ANQGSEA. The CDR3 loop reads CSVVSGSSAEQYF. The CDR3, as DNA: TGCAGCGTTGTGAGCGGGAGTTCTGCCGAGCAGTACTTC.

V is TRBV30 and J is TRBJ2-7; 7 bases line up with TRBD2. This CDR3 has 12 residues. The V gene's germline CDR1 is GTSNPN and CDR2 SVGIG (reference sequence). J lost 3 bases, V lost 3 bases, and 2 bases had no gene match. The CDR3 reads CAWRSSGYEQYF. The CDR3 DNA reads TGTGCCTGGAGATCTAGCGGCTACGAGCAGTACTTC.

This clone was observed a single time. J is TRBJ2-7 and V is TRBV27, with 8 nucleotides matching TRBD2. The V segment lost 1 base and the J segment 3 bases; nucleotides outside the gene matches: 8. From germline, CDR1 is MNHEY and CDR2 SMNVEV (reference sequence). This CDR3 region has 16 residues. The CDR3 loop is CASSLFTAGEGYEQYF. CDR3 DNA sequence: TGTGCCAGCAGTTTATTTACAGCGGGAGAGGGCTACGAGCAGTACTTC.